This T cell receptor (beta chain) was found in a study of CD8+CD57+ T cells in acquired aplastic anemia (dated 2018 in TCRdb). As for the study more broadly: A mean of 3.2 ug of DNA, ranging from about 0.19 to 27.4 ug, was extracted from sorted CD4+ and CD8+ cells. Mean read counts for healthy donor samples were approximately 10 million for CD4+ cells and some 12 million for CD8+ cells. Results and caveats for the whole study, not just this receptor: Some 27 CD8+ CDR3 sequences were found in both patients and controls but appeared to be highly expressed in patients and within the immunodominant clones of the patients. Patients and healthy controls showed no significant difference in CD8+ Simpson's diversity (P=0.060).

The study deep-sequenced TCR repertoires of sorted CD4+ and CD8+ blood T cells from severe aplastic anemia patients and healthy subjects. Ficoll-Paque density gradient centrifugation was used to isolate peripheral blood mononuclear cells. CD4+ and CD8+ T cells were sorted by FACS or magnetic beads before DNA extraction. Remarks on this clonotype: The antigen it binds to is not known. Base qualities are not at hand, and no much larger clone is one base apart.

TCR beta VDJ combination and CDR3 sequence profiling used genomic DNA as the template. TCR repertoire sequencing was run on an Illumina HiSeq 2000. On the study's bioinformatics: TRBV/TRBJ rearrangement plots, CDR3 size and DJ length profiles, and Simpson's diversity index were used to assess repertoires. The most abundant DNA sequence in the deep sequencing data was defined as the immunodominant clone. CDR3 amino acid sequences were checked for sharing across subjects and were also compared against the VDJdb database and published repertoires. The raw public reads went through TCRdb reprocessing: fastp at Q25, MiXCR clone calling, in-frame beta chains kept. CDR3 protein duplicates are merged, each entry listing the most common genes and DNA. What appears here as the V and J calls and clone size reflects TCRdb's work, not the paper's. This sample holds some 130,000 distinct CDR3 sequences; 40% to 45% were observed only once. Clones ranked in the top ten supply around 8.4% of the sample.

The CDR3 goes from the cysteine to the phenylalanine over 11 residues. The only DNA kept is the CDR3, 33 bases in frame from the first base. V is cut by 6 bases and J by 5 bases, and the space between the germline ends is 10 bases. CDR1 and CDR2 were assigned from the germline V gene as SQVTM and ANQGSEA. This clonotype was sampled from a human donor in good health, serving as a control. The source material was sorted CD4+, CD8+, or CD8+CD57+ T cells (not recorded which) from PBMCs. The V gene is TRBV29-1 and the J gene is TRBJ2-5; no D gene call is confident. The bases are TGCAGCGTGGGATCTACTGAGACCCAGTACTTC. This yields the protein CSVGSTETQYF.